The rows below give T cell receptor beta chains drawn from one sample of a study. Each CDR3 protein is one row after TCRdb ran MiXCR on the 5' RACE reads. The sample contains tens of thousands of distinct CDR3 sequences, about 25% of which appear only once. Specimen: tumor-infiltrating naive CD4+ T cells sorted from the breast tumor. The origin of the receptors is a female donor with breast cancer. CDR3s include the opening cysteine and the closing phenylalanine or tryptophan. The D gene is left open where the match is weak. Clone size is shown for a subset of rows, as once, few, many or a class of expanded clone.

cdr3_aa: CASSYSTSGGSYFSYEQYF; cdr3_nt: TGTGCCAGCAGTTACTCGACTAGCGGGGGTTCTTACTTCTCCTACGAGCAGTACTTC; j_call: TRBJ2-7; d_call: TRBD2; v_call: TRBV6-2/TRBV6-3; clone_size: NA
cdr3_aa: CASSPGTSGGAFGNEQFF; cdr3_nt: TGTGCCAGCAGTCCCGGGACTAGCGGGGGGGCCTTCGGCAATGAGCAGTTCTTC; j_call: TRBJ2-1; d_call: TRBD2; v_call: TRBV5-6; clone_size: few
cdr3_aa: CSARDWTVHEQYF; cdr3_nt: TGCAGTGCTAGAGATTGGACAGTCCACGAGCAGTACTTC; j_call: TRBJ2-7; d_call: NA; v_call: TRBV20-1; clone_size: few
cdr3_aa: CASSLEGWNTQYF; cdr3_nt: TGCGCCAGCAGCTTGGAGGGGTGGAATACGCAGTATTTT; j_call: TRBJ2-3; d_call: NA; v_call: TRBV5-1; clone_size: few
cdr3_aa: CASSSSGEYEQYF; cdr3_nt: TGCGCCAGCAGCTCTAGCGGGGAGTACGAGCAGTACTTC; j_call: TRBJ2-7; d_call: TRBD2; v_call: TRBV5-1; clone_size: NA
cdr3_aa: CASSLAMAGSAGELFF; cdr3_nt: TGTGCTAGCAGCTTAGCCATGGCGGGGAGCGCCGGGGAGCTGTTTTTT; j_call: TRBJ2-2; d_call: NA; v_call: TRBV7-7; clone_size: few
cdr3_aa: CASEGAGGHEQFF; cdr3_nt: TGTGCCTCGGAGGGAGCGGGGGGTCATGAGCAGTTCTTC; j_call: TRBJ2-1; d_call: TRBD2; v_call: TRBV6-6; clone_size: few
cdr3_aa: CASSQRSGSKDEQFF; cdr3_nt: TGTGCCAGCAGCCAAAGGAGCGGGAGTAAGGATGAGCAGTTCTTC; j_call: TRBJ2-1; d_call: TRBD2; v_call: TRBV3-1; clone_size: NA
cdr3_aa: CASSLLAGDTQYF; cdr3_nt: TGTGCCAGCAGTTTACTAGCGGGAGATACGCAGTATTTT; j_call: TRBJ2-3; d_call: TRBD2; v_call: TRBV12-3/TRBV12-4; clone_size: medium-sized
cdr3_aa: CASSLTQEAFF; cdr3_nt: TGTGCCAGCAGCTTAACACAGGAAGCTTTCTTT; j_call: TRBJ1-1; d_call: NA; v_call: TRBV7-9; clone_size: NA
cdr3_aa: CASSFTSYNEQFF; cdr3_nt: TGCGCCAGCAGTTTCACCAGCTACAATGAGCAGTTCTTC; j_call: TRBJ2-1; d_call: NA; v_call: TRBV10-2; clone_size: NA
cdr3_aa: CASSYPGRPNYGYTF; cdr3_nt: TGTGCCAGCAGCTATCCGGGACGGCCTAACTATGGCTACACCTTC; j_call: TRBJ1-2; d_call: NA; v_call: TRBV7-9; clone_size: NA
cdr3_aa: CASSLGAGATDTQYF; cdr3_nt: TGTGCCAGCAGCTTAGGAGCGGGGGCCACAGATACGCAGTATTTT; j_call: TRBJ2-3; d_call: TRBD2; v_call: TRBV11-2; clone_size: NA
cdr3_aa: CASRKGNRAYEQYF; cdr3_nt: TGTGCCAGCAGAAAGGGGAACAGGGCGTACGAGCAGTACTTC; j_call: TRBJ2-7; d_call: NA; v_call: TRBV5-6; clone_size: few
cdr3_aa: CASSHERPGKADTQYF; cdr3_nt: TGTGCCAGCAGCCACGAAAGGCCCGGGAAAGCAGATACGCAGTATTTT; j_call: TRBJ2-3; d_call: NA; v_call: TRBV3-1; clone_size: few
cdr3_aa: CASSRPTSGGATDTQYF; cdr3_nt: TGTGCCAGCAGTAGACCTACTAGCGGGGGGGCAACAGATACGCAGTATTTT; j_call: TRBJ2-3; d_call: TRBD2; v_call: TRBV6-1; clone_size: few
cdr3_aa: CSAIIGPEAFF; cdr3_nt: TGCAGCGCTATAATTGGCCCTGAAGCTTTCTTT; j_call: TRBJ1-1; d_call: NA; v_call: TRBV29-1; clone_size: NA
cdr3_aa: CASSQGPLQGWTEAFF; cdr3_nt: TGCGCCAGCAGCCAAGGGCCCTTACAGGGATGGACTGAAGCTTTCTTT; j_call: TRBJ1-1; d_call: NA; v_call: TRBV4-1; clone_size: few
cdr3_aa: CASSRDNQETQYF; cdr3_nt: TGTGCCAGCAGCCGAGACAACCAAGAGACCCAGTACTTC; j_call: TRBJ2-5; d_call: NA; v_call: TRBV7-3; clone_size: many
cdr3_aa: CASSLRASGGEETQYF; cdr3_nt: TGTGCCAGCAGCTTAAGGGCTAGCGGGGGGGAAGAGACCCAGTACTTC; j_call: TRBJ2-5; d_call: TRBD2; v_call: TRBV7-8; clone_size: NA
cdr3_aa: CASSPRTASGYTF; cdr3_nt: TGTGCCAGCTCACCAAGGACAGCCTCTGGCTACACCTTC; j_call: TRBJ1-2; d_call: NA; v_call: TRBV18; clone_size: many
cdr3_aa: CASSLTGTAKGKNIQYF; cdr3_nt: TGTGCCAGCAGTTTAACAGGGACAGCCAAGGGCAAAAACATTCAGTACTTC; j_call: TRBJ2-4; d_call: TRBD1; v_call: TRBV12-3/TRBV12-4; clone_size: few
cdr3_aa: CASSLEPPSYEQYF; cdr3_nt: TGCGCCAGCAGCTTGGAACCTCCCTCCTACGAGCAGTACTTC; j_call: TRBJ2-7; d_call: NA; v_call: TRBV5-1; clone_size: NA
cdr3_aa: CSARGLNYCYTF; cdr3_nt: TGCAGTGCTAGGGGTCTTAACTATTGCTACACCTTC; j_call: TRBJ1-2; d_call: NA; v_call: TRBV20-1; clone_size: NA
cdr3_aa: CASSPADYRRGYTF; cdr3_nt: TGTGCCAGCAGCCCCGCTGACTATCGTCGGGGCTACACCTTC; j_call: TRBJ1-2; d_call: NA; v_call: TRBV9; clone_size: NA
cdr3_aa: CSARVTRTNYGYTF; cdr3_nt: TGCAGTGCTAGAGTGACAAGAACTAACTATGGCTACACCTTC; j_call: TRBJ1-2; d_call: NA; v_call: TRBV20-1; clone_size: few
cdr3_aa: CASSLAPIAGGVTEAFF; cdr3_nt: TGCGCCAGCAGCTTGGCTCCGATTGCGGGGGGGGTCACTGAAGCTTTCTTT; j_call: TRBJ1-1; d_call: NA; v_call: TRBV5-1; clone_size: once
cdr3_aa: CASSIQGRNEQFF; cdr3_nt: TGTGCCAGCTCAATACAGGGGAGGAATGAGCAGTTCTTC; j_call: TRBJ2-1; d_call: NA; v_call: TRBV18; clone_size: NA
cdr3_aa: CASSRRREGYGYTF; cdr3_nt: TGCGCCAGCAGCCGCCGCAGGGAAGGCTATGGCTACACCTTC; j_call: TRBJ1-2; d_call: NA; v_call: TRBV4-1; clone_size: NA
cdr3_aa: CANSQDGNYGYTF; cdr3_nt: TGCGCCAACAGCCAGGACGGGAACTATGGCTACACCTTC; j_call: TRBJ1-2; d_call: NA; v_call: TRBV5-1; clone_size: few
cdr3_aa: CASSLNQGYNQPQHF; cdr3_nt: TGTGCCAGCAGCTTAAACCAGGGGTACAATCAGCCCCAGCATTTT; j_call: TRBJ1-5; d_call: NA; v_call: TRBV7-2; clone_size: NA
cdr3_aa: CAGSSRTGSYGYTF; cdr3_nt: TGTGCCGGCAGCTCCCGGACAGGGAGCTATGGCTACACCTTC; j_call: TRBJ1-2; d_call: TRBD1; v_call: TRBV5-6; clone_size: once
cdr3_aa: CASRAGQGGHEQYF; cdr3_nt: TGCGCCAGCAGGGCGGGACAGGGAGGCCACGAGCAGTACTTC; j_call: TRBJ2-7; d_call: TRBD1; v_call: TRBV5-1; clone_size: NA
cdr3_aa: CAFRLSSSSDTQYF; cdr3_nt: TGTGCCTTCAGGCTCTCTAGCAGTTCAGATACGCAGTATTTT; j_call: TRBJ2-3; d_call: NA; v_call: TRBV10-3; clone_size: NA
cdr3_aa: CASSLAPGAGEAFF; cdr3_nt: TGCGCCAGCAGCTTGGCGCCGGGGGCTGGTGAAGCTTTCTTT; j_call: TRBJ1-1; d_call: NA; v_call: TRBV5-1; clone_size: NA
cdr3_aa: CASSHSTDGSNQPQHF; cdr3_nt: TGTGCCAGCAGCCATTCGACAGATGGTAGCAATCAGCCCCAGCATTTT; j_call: TRBJ1-5; d_call: NA; v_call: TRBV4-2; clone_size: NA
cdr3_aa: CASSFPPPGGRSSYNEQFF; cdr3_nt: TGCGCCAGCAGCTTCCCCCCCCCCGGCGGACGTAGCTCCTACAATGAGCAGTTCTTC; j_call: TRBJ2-1; d_call: NA; v_call: TRBV5-1; clone_size: NA
cdr3_aa: CASSPREGSYEQYF; cdr3_nt: TGTGCCAGCAGCCCCCGTGAAGGGAGCTACGAGCAGTACTTC; j_call: TRBJ2-7; d_call: NA; v_call: TRBV7-2; clone_size: NA
cdr3_aa: CSARGARGRSEAFF; cdr3_nt: TGCAGTGCTAGGGGTGCCAGGGGTCGATCTGAAGCTTTCTTT; j_call: TRBJ1-1; d_call: NA; v_call: TRBV20-1; clone_size: NA
cdr3_aa: CASSQDNPGTSGMGNEQFF; cdr3_nt: TGCGCCAGCAGCCAAGATAATCCCGGGACTAGCGGGATGGGCAATGAGCAGTTCTTC; j_call: TRBJ2-1; d_call: TRBD2; v_call: TRBV4-1; clone_size: NA
cdr3_aa: CASSQGSGGNQPQHF; cdr3_nt: TGTGCCAGCAGCCAAGGGTCAGGGGGCAATCAGCCCCAGCATTTT; j_call: TRBJ1-5; d_call: NA; v_call: TRBV4-2; clone_size: NA
cdr3_aa: CSAPPRGGEQFF; cdr3_nt: TGCAGTGCGCCCCCCCGAGGGGGTGAGCAGTTCTTC; j_call: TRBJ2-1; d_call: NA; v_call: TRBV20-1; clone_size: many
cdr3_aa: CSARAGLGDNEQFF; cdr3_nt: TGCAGTGCTAGAGCGGGCCTCGGGGACAATGAGCAGTTCTTC; j_call: TRBJ2-1; d_call: NA; v_call: TRBV20-1; clone_size: once
cdr3_aa: CATNRGGTDTQYF; cdr3_nt: TGTGCCACCAACCGGGGCGGAACAGATACGCAGTATTTT; j_call: TRBJ2-3; d_call: NA; v_call: TRBV24-1; clone_size: NA
cdr3_aa: CANSPGGGRTDTQYF; cdr3_nt: TGTGCCAATTCACCCGGAGGCGGGCGCACAGATACGCAGTATTTT; j_call: TRBJ2-3; d_call: NA; v_call: TRBV28; clone_size: few